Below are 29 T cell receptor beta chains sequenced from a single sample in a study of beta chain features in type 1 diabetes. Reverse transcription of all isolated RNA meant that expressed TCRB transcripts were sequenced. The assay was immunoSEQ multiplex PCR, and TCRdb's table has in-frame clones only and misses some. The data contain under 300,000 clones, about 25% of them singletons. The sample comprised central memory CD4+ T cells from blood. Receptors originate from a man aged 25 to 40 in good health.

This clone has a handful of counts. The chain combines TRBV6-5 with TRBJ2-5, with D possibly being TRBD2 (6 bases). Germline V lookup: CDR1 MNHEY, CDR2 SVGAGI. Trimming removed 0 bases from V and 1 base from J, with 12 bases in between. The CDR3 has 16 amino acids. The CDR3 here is CASSYSGSGTQETQYF. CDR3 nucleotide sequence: TGTGCCAGCAGTTACTCGGGTAGCGGCACCCAAGAGACCCAGTACTTC.

The CDR3 DNA reads as TGTGCCAGCAGCTTAAGGGCGGGTAGAGCAGATACGCAGTATTTT. Amino acids: CASSLRAGRADTQYF. The genes are TRBV7-9 and TRBJ2-3; D perhaps matches TRBD2 (5 bases). The V end lost 2 bases, the J end lost 4 bases, and 13 bases lay between the germline ends. The CDR3 has 15 amino acids. Germline CDR1 SEHNR, CDR2 FQNEAQ (reference sequence).

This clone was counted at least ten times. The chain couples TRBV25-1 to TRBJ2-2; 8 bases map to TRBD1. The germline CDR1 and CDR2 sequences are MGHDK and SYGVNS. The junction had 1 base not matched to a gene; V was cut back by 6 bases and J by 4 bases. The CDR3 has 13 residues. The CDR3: CASSGTGTGELFF. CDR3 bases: TGTGCCAGCAGCGGGACAGGCACCGGGGAGCTGTTTTTT.

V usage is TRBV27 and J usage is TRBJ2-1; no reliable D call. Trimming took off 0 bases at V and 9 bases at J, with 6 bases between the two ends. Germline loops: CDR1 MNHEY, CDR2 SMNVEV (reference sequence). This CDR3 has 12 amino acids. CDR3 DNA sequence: TGTGCCAGCAGTTTATCGATCCGTGAGCAGTTCTTC. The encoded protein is CASSLSIREQFF.

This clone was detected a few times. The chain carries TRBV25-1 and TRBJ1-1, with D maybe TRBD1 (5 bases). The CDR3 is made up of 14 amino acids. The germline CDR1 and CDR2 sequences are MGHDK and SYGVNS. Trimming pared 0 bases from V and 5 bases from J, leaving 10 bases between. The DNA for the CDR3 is TGTGCCAGCAGTGAATATTTAGGGACGACTGAAGCTTTCTTT. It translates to CASSEYLGTTEAFF.

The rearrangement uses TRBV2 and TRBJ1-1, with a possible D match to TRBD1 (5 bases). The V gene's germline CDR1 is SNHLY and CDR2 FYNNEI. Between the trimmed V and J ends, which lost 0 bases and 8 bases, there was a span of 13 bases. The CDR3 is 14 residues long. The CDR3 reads CASSEAYGAREAFF. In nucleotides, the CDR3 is TGTGCCAGCAGTGAAGCATACGGGGCAAGGGAAGCTTTCTTT.

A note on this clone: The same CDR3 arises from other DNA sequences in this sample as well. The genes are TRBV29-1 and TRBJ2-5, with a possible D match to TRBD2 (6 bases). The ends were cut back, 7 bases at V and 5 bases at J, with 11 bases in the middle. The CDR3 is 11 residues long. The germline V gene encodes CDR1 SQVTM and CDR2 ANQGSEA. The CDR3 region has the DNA TGCAGCGGGGAGGAGTTGGAGACCCAGTACTTC. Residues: CSGEELETQYF.

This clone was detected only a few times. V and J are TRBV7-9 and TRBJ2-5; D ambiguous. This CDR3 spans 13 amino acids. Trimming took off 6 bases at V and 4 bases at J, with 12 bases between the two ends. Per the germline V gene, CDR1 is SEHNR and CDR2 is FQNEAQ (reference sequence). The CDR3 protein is CASSRGMRETQYF. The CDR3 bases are TGTGCCAGCAGTCGTGGTATGCGAGAGACCCAGTACTTC.

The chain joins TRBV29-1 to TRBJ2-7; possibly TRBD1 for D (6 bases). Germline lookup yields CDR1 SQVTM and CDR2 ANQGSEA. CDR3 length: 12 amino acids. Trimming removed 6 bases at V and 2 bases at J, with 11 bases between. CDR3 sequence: CSVGDIPYEQYF. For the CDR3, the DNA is TGCAGCGTAGGGGACATACCCTACGAGCAGTACTTC.

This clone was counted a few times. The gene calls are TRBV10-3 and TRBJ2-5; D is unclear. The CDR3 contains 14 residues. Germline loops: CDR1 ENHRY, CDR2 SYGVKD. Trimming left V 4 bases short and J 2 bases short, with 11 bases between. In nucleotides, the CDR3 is TGTGCCATCAGTGTAGGCACAATGCAAGAGACCCAGTACTTC. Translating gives CAISVGTMQETQYF.

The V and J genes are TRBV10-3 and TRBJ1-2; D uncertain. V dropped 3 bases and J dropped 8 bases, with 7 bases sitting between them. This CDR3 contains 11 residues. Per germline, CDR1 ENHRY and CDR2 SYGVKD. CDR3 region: CAISEVQGYTF. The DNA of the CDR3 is TGTGCCATCAGTGAAGTCCAGGGCTACACCTTC.

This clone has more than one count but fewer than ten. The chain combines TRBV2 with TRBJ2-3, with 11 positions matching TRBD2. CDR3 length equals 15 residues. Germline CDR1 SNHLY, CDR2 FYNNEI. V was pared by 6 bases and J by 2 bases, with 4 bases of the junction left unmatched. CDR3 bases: TGTGCCAGCAGCCGTAGCGGGGGGGACACAGATACGCAGTATTTT. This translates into CASSRSGGDTDTQYF.

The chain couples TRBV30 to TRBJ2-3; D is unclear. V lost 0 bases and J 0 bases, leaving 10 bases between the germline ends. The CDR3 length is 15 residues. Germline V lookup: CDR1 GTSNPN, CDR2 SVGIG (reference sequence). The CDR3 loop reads CAWSVGSPSTDTQYF. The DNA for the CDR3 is TGTGCCTGGAGTGTCGGCAGCCCTAGCACAGATACGCAGTATTTT.

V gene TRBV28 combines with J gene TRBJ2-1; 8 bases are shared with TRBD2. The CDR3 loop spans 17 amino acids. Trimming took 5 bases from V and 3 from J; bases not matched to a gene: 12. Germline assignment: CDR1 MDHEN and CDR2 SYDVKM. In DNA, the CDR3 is TGTGCCAGCAGTCCTCGCACCGGGACTAGTAACTACAATGAGCAGTTCTTC. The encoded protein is CASSPRTGTSNYNEQFF.

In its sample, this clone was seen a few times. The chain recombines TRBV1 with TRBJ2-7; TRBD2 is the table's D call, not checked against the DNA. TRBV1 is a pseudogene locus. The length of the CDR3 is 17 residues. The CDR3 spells CTSSPHEGGNPFSEQYF. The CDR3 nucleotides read TGCACCAGCAGCCCTCACGAGGGCGGAAACCCTTTTTCCGAGCAGTACTTC.

Written as DNA, the CDR3 is TGCGCCAGCAGCCCCGGTGGACTTACGCAGTATTTT. It yields the protein CASSPGGLTQYF. The V call is TRBV5-1, the J call TRBJ2-3, with a possible D match to TRBD2 (5 bases). Trimming took off 4 bases at V and 8 bases at J, with 11 bases between the two ends. The CDR3 contains 12 residues. Germline loops: CDR1 SGHRS, CDR2 YFSETQ.

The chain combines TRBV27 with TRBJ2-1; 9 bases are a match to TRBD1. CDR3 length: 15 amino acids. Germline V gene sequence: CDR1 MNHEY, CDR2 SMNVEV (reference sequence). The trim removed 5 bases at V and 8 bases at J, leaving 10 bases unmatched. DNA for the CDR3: TGTGCCAGCAGTGCTCGGGACAGGGAAGTCTATGAGCAGTTCTTC. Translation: CASSARDREVYEQFF.

The CDR3 DNA follows: TGTGCCAGCAGCTTAGCGAGACAGAACGAGCAGTACTTC. Amino acids: CASSLARQNEQYF. The chain couples TRBV7-2 to TRBJ2-7; D might be TRBD1 (5 bases). V lost 0 bases and J 5 bases, leaving 8 bases between the germline ends. Per germline, CDR1 SGHTA and CDR2 FQGNSA. The CDR3 has 13 residues.

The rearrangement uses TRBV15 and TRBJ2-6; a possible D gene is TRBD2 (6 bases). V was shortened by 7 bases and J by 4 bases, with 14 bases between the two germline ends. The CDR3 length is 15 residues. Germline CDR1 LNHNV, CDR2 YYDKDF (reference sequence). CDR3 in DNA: TGTGCCACCACCCTCGGGGGTCCCGGGGCCAACGTCCTGACTTTC. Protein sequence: CATTLGGPGANVLTF.

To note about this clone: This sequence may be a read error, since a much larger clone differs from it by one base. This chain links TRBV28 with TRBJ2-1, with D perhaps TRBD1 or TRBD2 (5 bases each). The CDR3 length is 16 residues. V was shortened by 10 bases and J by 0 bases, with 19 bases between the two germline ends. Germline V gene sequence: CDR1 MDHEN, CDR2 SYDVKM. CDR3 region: CATCAEGKGSYNEQFF. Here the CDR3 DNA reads TGTGCCACCTGCGCCGAGGGGAAGGGCTCCTACAATGAGCAGTTCTTC.

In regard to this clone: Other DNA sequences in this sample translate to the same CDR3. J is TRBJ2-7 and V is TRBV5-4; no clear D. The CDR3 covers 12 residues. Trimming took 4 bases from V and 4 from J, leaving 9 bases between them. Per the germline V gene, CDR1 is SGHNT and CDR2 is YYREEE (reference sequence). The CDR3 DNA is TGTGCCAGCAGCCTCACCCCATACGAGCAGTACTTC. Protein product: CASSLTPYEQYF. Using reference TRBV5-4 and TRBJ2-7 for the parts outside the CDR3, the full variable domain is ETGVTQSPTHLIKTRGQQVTLRCSSQSGHNTVSWYQQALGQGPQFIFQYYREEENGRGNFPPRFSGLQFPNYSSELNVNALELDDSALYLCASSLTPYEQYFGPGTRLTVT.

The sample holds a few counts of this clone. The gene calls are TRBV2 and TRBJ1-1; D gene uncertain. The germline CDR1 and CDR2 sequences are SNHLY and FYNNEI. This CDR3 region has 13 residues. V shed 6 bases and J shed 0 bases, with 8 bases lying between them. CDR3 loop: CASRRHLNTEAFF. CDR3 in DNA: TGTGCCAGCAGACGACACTTGAACACTGAAGCTTTCTTT.

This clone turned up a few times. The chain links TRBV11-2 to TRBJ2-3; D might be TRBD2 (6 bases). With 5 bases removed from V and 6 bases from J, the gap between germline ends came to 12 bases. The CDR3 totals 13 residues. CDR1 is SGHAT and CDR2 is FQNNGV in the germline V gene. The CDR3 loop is CASSTSAGDTQYF. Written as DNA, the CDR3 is TGTGCCAGCAGCACCTCGGCGGGGGATACGCAGTATTTT.

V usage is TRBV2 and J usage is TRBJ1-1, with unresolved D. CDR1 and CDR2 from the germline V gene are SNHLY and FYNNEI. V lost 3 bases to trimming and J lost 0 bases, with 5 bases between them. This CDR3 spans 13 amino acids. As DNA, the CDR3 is TGTGCCAGCAGTGATAGATTGAACACTGAAGCTTTCTTT. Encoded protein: CASSDRLNTEAFF.

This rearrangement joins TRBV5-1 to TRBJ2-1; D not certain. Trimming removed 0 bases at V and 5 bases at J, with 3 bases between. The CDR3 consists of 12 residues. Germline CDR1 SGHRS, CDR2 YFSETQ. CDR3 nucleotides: TGCGCCAGCAGCTTGGTCAACAATGAGCAGTTCTTC. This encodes CASSLVNNEQFF.

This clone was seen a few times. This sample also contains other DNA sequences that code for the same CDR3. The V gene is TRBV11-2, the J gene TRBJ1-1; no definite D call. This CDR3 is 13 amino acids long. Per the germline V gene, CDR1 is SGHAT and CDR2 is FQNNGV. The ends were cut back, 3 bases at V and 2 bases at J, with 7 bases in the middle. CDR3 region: CASSLQANTEAFF. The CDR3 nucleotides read TGTGCCAGCAGCTTGCAAGCTAACACTGAAGCTTTCTTT.

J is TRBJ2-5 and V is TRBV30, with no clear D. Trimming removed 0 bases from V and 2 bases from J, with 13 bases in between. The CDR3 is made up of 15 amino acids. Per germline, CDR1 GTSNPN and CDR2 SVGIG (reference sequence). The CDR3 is CAWSVGLNLQETQYF. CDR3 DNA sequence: TGTGCCTGGAGTGTCGGTCTCAACCTACAAGAGACCCAGTACTTC.

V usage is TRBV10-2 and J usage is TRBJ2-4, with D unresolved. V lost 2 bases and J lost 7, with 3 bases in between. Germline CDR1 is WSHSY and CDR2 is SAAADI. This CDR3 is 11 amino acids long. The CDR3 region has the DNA TGCGCCAGCAGTGAGGGTAACATTCAGTACTTC. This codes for CASSEGNIQYF.

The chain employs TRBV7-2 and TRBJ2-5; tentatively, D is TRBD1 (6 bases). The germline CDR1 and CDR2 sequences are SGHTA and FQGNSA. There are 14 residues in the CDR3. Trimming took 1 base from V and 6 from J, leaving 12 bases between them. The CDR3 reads CASSLGQGWKTQYF. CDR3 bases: TGTGCCAGCAGCTTAGGTCAGGGGTGGAAGACCCAGTACTTC.